The 12 T cell receptor beta chains given below trace back to one sample, sequenced in a study of T-cell reconstitution after alpha-beta-depleted transplantation in children. Preparation of the TCRbeta library used unique molecular identifiers. TCRdb re-called the PCR reads through MiXCR, storing one row per CDR3 protein. The table lists under 850,000 distinct CDR3 sequences, roughly 13% of them singletons, with 0.75% to 0.85% in the top ten. Sequencing was performed on PBMCs, taken before TCRalphabeta/CD19-depleted stem cell transplant. The receptors stem from a girl aged 2-10 years with congenital amegakaryocytic thrombocytopenia, due to receive a stem cell transplant.

The sample holds many counts of this clonotype. The chain combines TRBV12-3 or TRBV12-4 with TRBJ1-2, with TRBD1 identical over 7 bases. The CDR3 is 13 amino acids. After removal of 6 bases from V and 5 bases from J, the junction contained 6 bases not matched to a gene. CDR3 sequence: CASRRGRGYGYTF. DNA for the CDR3: TGTGCCAGCAGGCGCGGCAGGGGGTATGGCTACACCTTC.

Ten or more counts support this clonotype. The chain combines TRBV12-3 or TRBV12-4 with TRBJ1-1; possibly TRBD1 for D (6 bases). V was cut by 7 bases and J by 6 bases, with 15 bases left in between. The CDR3 runs 13 residues. The CDR3 sequence is CASKTGEFAEAFF. The CDR3 nucleotides read TGTGCCAGCAAGACAGGTGAATTTGCTGAAGCTTTCTTT.

This clonotype was recorded many times. The rearrangement links TRBV20-1 to TRBJ2-2; D might be TRBD2 (5 bases). CDR3 size: 13 residues. V shed 4 bases and J shed 8 bases, with 14 bases lying between them. The germline V gene encodes CDR1 DFQATT and CDR2 SNEGSKA (reference sequence). CDR3 residues: CSAIPTSKGELFF. DNA of the CDR3: TGCAGTGCTATCCCCACTAGTAAAGGGGAGCTGTTTTTT.

This clonotype was recorded at least ten times. The CDR3 loop reads CSARFPRGSDTQYF. CDR3 in DNA: TGCAGTGCTAGATTTCCCCGGGGCTCCGATACGCAGTATTTT. This chain joins TRBV20-1 and TRBJ2-3; the D call may be TRBD1 or TRBD2 (5 bases each). The CDR3 runs to 14 residues. Per the germline V gene, CDR1 is DFQATT and CDR2 is SNEGSKA (reference sequence). Trimming took 2 bases from V and 6 from J, leaving 15 bases between them.

This clonotype was observed at least ten times. The rearrangement links TRBV2 to TRBJ2-1; D might be TRBD2 (5 bases). The CDR3 contains 14 residues. Germline CDR1 and CDR2: SNHLY and FYNNEI. Trimming cost V 4 bases and J 2 bases, with 9 bases left between them. The CDR3 DNA is TGTGCCAGCAGTGCGGCGGGCACCTACAATGAGCAGTTCTTC. Its translation: CASSAAGTYNEQFF.

The rearrangement joins TRBV7-9 to TRBJ2-7; D unresolved. V was pared by 5 bases and J by 6 bases, with 17 bases between. The CDR3 consists of 14 residues. CDR1 is SEHNR and CDR2 is FQNEAQ in the germline V gene (reference sequence). In nucleotides, the CDR3 is TGTGCCAGCAGCGCACACGACCTTTCAGCCGAGCAGTACTTC. Protein product: CASSAHDLSAEQYF.

This clonotype was seen at least ten times. The chain couples TRBV28 to TRBJ2-3; maybe TRBD1 (6 bases). From germline, CDR1 is MDHEN and CDR2 SYDVKM. This CDR3 is 15 amino acids long. With 6 bases removed from V and 6 bases from J, the gap between germline ends came to 19 bases. The CDR3 nucleotides read TGTGCCAGCAGCCTACTCGACAGGTCAACTGATACGCAGTATTTT. This translates into CASSLLDRSTDTQYF.

This clonotype was observed many times. The V call is TRBV7-2, the J call TRBJ2-1; 7 nucleotides match TRBD2. The germline gives CDR1 SGHTA, CDR2 FQGNSA. The CDR3 is 13 residues long. V was pared by 0 bases and J by 7 bases, with 0 bases of the junction left unmatched. The CDR3 here is CASSLARENEQFF. CDR3 bases: TGTGCCAGCAGCTTAGCGCGGGAGAATGAGCAGTTCTTC.

Only a few counts were recorded for this clonotype. The V and J genes are TRBV20-1 and TRBJ2-3; 9 bases are a match to TRBD2. V lost 5 bases and J lost 1; bases outside the gene matches: 7. CDR1 and CDR2 from the germline V gene are DFQATT and SNEGSKA (reference sequence). This CDR3 contains 15 residues. CDR3 region: CSAPAWTSGTDTQYF. CDR3 sequence (DNA): TGCAGTGCTCCCGCTTGGACTAGCGGCACAGATACGCAGTATTTT.

This clonotype was observed many times. The V gene is TRBV29-1, the J gene TRBJ2-1, with 11 positions matching TRBD2. The CDR3 spans 16 residues. The junction had 11 bases not matched to a gene; V was cut back by 2 bases and J by 8 bases. The germline V gene has CDR1 SQVTM and CDR2 ANQGSEA. The CDR3 region is CSVERETLAGGYEQFF. The CDR3 coding sequence is TGCAGCGTTGAACGTGAGACCTTAGCGGGGGGGTATGAGCAGTTCTTC.

The chain recombines TRBV12-3 or TRBV12-4 with TRBJ2-5; tentatively, D is TRBD2 (5 bases). V was pared by 6 bases and J by 5 bases, with 16 bases between. The CDR3 spans 14 residues. As DNA, the CDR3 is TGTGCCAGCAGAGACCTCCACAGAGGGGAGACCCAGTACTTC. Protein product: CASRDLHRGETQYF.

There are a few counts of this clonotype. This chain joins TRBV20-1 and TRBJ2-1; no reliable D call. Trimming removed 6 bases at V and 0 bases at J, with 18 bases between. The CDR3 contains 16 residues. Per the germline V gene, CDR1 is DFQATT and CDR2 is SNEGSKA (reference sequence). CDR3 bases: TGCAGTGCCTCCCCGGTAGCAGGCAGCTCCTACAATGAGCAGTTCTTC. This gives the protein CSASPVAGSSYNEQFF.